Detailed here is one T cell receptor beta chain. Produced via immunoSEQ multiplex PCR; TCRdb's table is partial and in-frame only. The table lists 1.6 million or so clones, approximately 98.5% of them singletons. Germline CDR1 and CDR2: SGHNT and YYREEE (reference sequence). CDR3 length equals 18 residues. The junction had 16 bases not matched to a gene; V was cut back by 4 bases and J by 2 bases. The data stem from a study of shared clonotypes between healthy human individuals. Sample: naive CD4+ T cells sorted from blood. Subset meaning: CD45RA+ positively selected. The chain couples TRBV5-4 to TRBJ2-3, with 7 bases lining up with TRBD1. This receptor was taken from a man aged 25 to 40 in good health. In DNA, the CDR3 is TGTGCCAGCAGCCAAAAGGGGGCGGTCGGATTCGACACAGATACGCAGTATTTT. This gives the protein CASSQKGAVGFDTDTQYF.